The 11 T cell receptor beta chains in this list originate from one sample, sequenced in a study of blood T cells in healthy people across ages. The authors ran a second PCR of 7 to 11 cycles using a sample-barcoded 5' primer and a J-beta primer mix. MiXCR was run by TCRdb on the 5' RACE reads, yielding one entry per CDR3 protein. The top ten clones hold around a fifth of a sample with about a million distinct CDR3 sequences, roughly half of them seen once. Input material: blood. These receptors were taken from a woman aged 55-69 years in good health.

V usage is TRBV3-1 and J usage is TRBJ1-2; TRBD1 aligns across 9 bases. The length of the CDR3 is 14 residues. The trim removed 5 bases at V and 7 bases at J, leaving 8 bases unmatched. The V gene's germline CDR1 is LGHDT and CDR2 YNNKEL (reference sequence). This chain's CDR3 is CASSLGTGTRGYTF. The CDR3 DNA sequence: TGTGCCAGCAGCTTAGGGACAGGGACTCGTGGCTACACCTTC.

The genes are TRBV18 and TRBJ1-2, with TRBD1 matching over 8 bases. V trimming: 5 bases; J trimming: 3 bases; junction bases outside the gene matches: 5. CDR3 length: 14 amino acids. Germline CDR1 KGHSH, CDR2 LQKENI. For the CDR3, the DNA is TGTGCCAGCTCAACAGGGGGACAGTACTATGGCTACACCTTC. Translated, it gives CASSTGGQYYGYTF. Full variable domain (remainder filled in from reference TRBV18 and TRBJ1-2): NAGVMQNPRHLVRRRGQEARLRCSPMKGHSHVYWYRQLPEEGLKFMVYLQKENIIDESGMPKERFSAEFPKEGPSILRIQQVVRGDSAAYFCASSTGGQYYGYTFGSGTRLTVV.

The chain joins TRBV7-2 to TRBJ1-1; D is possibly TRBD1 (5 bases). Per the germline V gene, CDR1 is SGHTA and CDR2 is FQGNSA. The germline V and J ends were trimmed by 1 base and 6 bases, with 12 bases remaining between them. This CDR3 comprises 14 residues. CDR3 region: CASSLVGPGPEAFF. CDR3 DNA sequence: TGTGCCAGCAGCTTAGTGGGTCCGGGGCCTGAAGCTTTCTTT.

The CDR3 loop reads CASSLLTAETQYF. The CDR3, as DNA: TGTGCCAGCAGTTTATTGACAGCAGAGACCCAGTACTTC. The chain links TRBV28 to TRBJ2-5; a possible D gene is TRBD1 (5 bases). Trimming pared 1 base from V and 4 bases from J, leaving 7 bases between. CDR1 and CDR2 (germline): MDHEN, SYDVKM. The CDR3 length is 13 residues.

The gene calls are TRBV11-2 and TRBJ2-7, with 9 bases identical to TRBD1. The CDR3 runs to 19 residues. CDR1 is SGHAT, CDR2 FQNNGV, per germline. Unmatched junction bases numbered 17, after V lost 2 bases and J lost 3 bases. CDR3 sequence reads: CASSLPAEEDRGNDYEQYF. CDR3 bases: TGTGCCAGCAGCTTACCAGCAGAAGAGGACAGGGGAAATGACTACGAGCAGTACTTC. Variable domain in full (rest from reference TRBV11-2 and TRBJ2-7): EAGVAQSPRYKIIEKRQSVAFWCNPISGHATLYWYQQILGQGPKLLIQFQNNGVVDDSQLPKDRFSAERLKGVDSTLKIQPAKLEDSAVYLCASSLPAEEDRGNDYEQYFGPGTRLTVT.

As for this clonotype: This could be a read error, since a much larger clone is one nucleotide away. V gene TRBV4-1 combines with J gene TRBJ2-1; unclear D gene. Trimming removed 2 bases from V and 13 bases from J, with 27 bases in between. The CDR3 has 17 residues. Germline lookup yields CDR1 MGHRA and CDR2 YSYEKL. CDR3 sequence: CASSQTGTSHPEETQFF. In DNA form, the CDR3 reads TGCGCCAGCAGCCAAACCGGTACGAGTCACCCAGAAGAGACCCAGTTCTTC.

To note about this clonotype: The junction shows a germline mismatch at one end, possibly a read error. The J gene is TRBJ1-1, the V gene TRBV6-1, with D maybe TRBD1 (5 bases). Germline V gene sequence: CDR1 MNHNS, CDR2 SASEGT. This CDR3 is 13 amino acids long. This CDR3 is CAGSGTGDTEAFF. The CDR3 DNA follows: TGTGCCGGCAGCGGGACGGGGGACACTGAAGCTTTCTTT.

Turning to this clonotype: Its ends do not fully match the called genes, so a read error is possible. The genes are TRBV14 and TRBJ1-6; tentative D call: TRBD1 (5 bases). The CDR3 covers 14 residues. Germline values: CDR1 SGHDN, CDR2 FVKESK. The CDR3 coding sequence is TGTGCCAGCAGCAGGGGCTCCTATAATTCACCCCCCCACTTT. Residues: CASSRGSYNSPPHF. The entire variable domain, with the rest obtained from reference TRBV14 and TRBJ1-6, is as follows: EAGVTQFPSHSVIEKGQTVTLRCDPISGHDNLYWYRRVMGKEIKFLLHFVKESKQDESGMPNNRFLAERTGGTYSTLKVQPAELEDSGVYFCASSRGSYNSPPHFGNGTRLTVT.

The CDR3 DNA is TGTGCCAGCAGGCGGGGTGTAGCTAATGAAAAACTGTTTTTT. Translating gives CASRRGVANEKLFF. The chain employs TRBV7-8 and TRBJ1-4; the D is unclear. Looked up from germline, CDR1 is SGHVS and CDR2 is FQNEAQ. The V end lost 6 bases, the J end lost 3 bases, and 11 bases lay between the germline ends. The CDR3 spans 14 residues.

The chain is built from TRBV20-1 and TRBJ2-3; TRBD2 matches 9 bases. There are 15 residues in the CDR3. V dropped 1 base and J dropped 3; count of bases not matched to a gene: 5. Germline CDR1 DFQATT, CDR2 SNEGSKA (reference sequence). This CDR3 reads CSARGTLAGTDTQYF. Here the CDR3 DNA reads TGCAGTGCTAGAGGTACCCTAGCGGGAACAGATACGCAGTATTTT.

This rearrangement joins TRBV6-5 to TRBJ2-3; 9 nucleotides match TRBD1. Germline CDR1 is MNHEY and CDR2 is SVGAGI. J gave up 5 bases and V 4 bases, and 7 bases lay outside the gene matches. The CDR3 extends over 15 amino acids. Written as DNA, the CDR3 is TGTGCCAGCAGTTCGACCCTGGGACAGGGAGATACGCAGTATTTT. Amino acids: CASSSTLGQGDTQYF.